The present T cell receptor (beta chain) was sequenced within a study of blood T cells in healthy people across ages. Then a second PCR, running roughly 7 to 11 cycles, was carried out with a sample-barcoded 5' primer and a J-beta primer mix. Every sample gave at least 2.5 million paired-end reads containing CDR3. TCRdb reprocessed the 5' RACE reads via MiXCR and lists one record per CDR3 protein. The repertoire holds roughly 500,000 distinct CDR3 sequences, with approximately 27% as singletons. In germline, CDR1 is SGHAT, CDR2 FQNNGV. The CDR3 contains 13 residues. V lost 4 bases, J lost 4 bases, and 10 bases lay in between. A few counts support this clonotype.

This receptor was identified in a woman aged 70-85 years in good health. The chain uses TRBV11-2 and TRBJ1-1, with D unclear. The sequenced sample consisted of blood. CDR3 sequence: CASSSLRTTEAFF. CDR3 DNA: TGTGCCAGCAGCTCCTTGAGGACCACTGAAGCTTTCTTT.